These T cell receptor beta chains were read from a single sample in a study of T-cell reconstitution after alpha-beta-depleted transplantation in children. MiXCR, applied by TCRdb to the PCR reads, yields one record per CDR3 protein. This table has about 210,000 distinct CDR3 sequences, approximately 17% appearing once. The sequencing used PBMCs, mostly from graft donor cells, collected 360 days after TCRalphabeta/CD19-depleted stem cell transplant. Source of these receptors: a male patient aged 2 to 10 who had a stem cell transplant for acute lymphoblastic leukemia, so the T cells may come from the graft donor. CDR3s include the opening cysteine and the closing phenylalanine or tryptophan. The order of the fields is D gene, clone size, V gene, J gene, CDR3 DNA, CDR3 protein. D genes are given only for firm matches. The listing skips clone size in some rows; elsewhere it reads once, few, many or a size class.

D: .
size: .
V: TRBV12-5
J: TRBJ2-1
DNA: TGTGCTAGTGGTTTAAGACAGGGAGGGAATGAGCAGTTCTTC
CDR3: CASGLRQGGNEQFF

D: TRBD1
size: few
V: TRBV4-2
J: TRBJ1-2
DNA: TGTGCCAGCGGGGACAGGAATGGTGGCTACACCTTC
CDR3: CASGDRNGGYTF

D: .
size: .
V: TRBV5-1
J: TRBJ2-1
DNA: TGCGCCAGCAGCTGCAATCGGAATGAGCAGTTCTTC
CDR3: CASSCNRNEQFF

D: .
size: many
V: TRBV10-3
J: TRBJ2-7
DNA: TGTGCCATCAGTTTCGGGGGGCCGGGCTACGAGCAGTACTTC
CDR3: CAISFGGPGYEQYF

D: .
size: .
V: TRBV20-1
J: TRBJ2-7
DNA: TGCAGTGCTACCGGGACCGAGACCTCCTACGAGCAGTACTTC
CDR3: CSATGTETSYEQYF

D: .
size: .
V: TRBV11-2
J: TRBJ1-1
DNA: TGTGCCAGCAGCTTCAGGTCGGGTAACACTGAAGCTTTCTTT
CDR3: CASSFRSGNTEAFF

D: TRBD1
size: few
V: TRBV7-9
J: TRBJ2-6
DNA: TGTGCCAGCAGCTCGGGACAGAGGCTCTCTGGGGCCAACGTCCTGACTTTC
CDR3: CASSSGQRLSGANVLTF

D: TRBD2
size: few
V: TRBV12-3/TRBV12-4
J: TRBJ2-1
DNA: TGTGCCAGCAGTTTCGGGGGGGCCCACAATGAGCAGTTCTTC
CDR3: CASSFGGAHNEQFF

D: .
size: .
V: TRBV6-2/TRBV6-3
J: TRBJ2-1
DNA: TGTGCCAGCAGTTACTCGTACAGGCGGGAGCAGTTCTTC
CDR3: CASSYSYRREQFF

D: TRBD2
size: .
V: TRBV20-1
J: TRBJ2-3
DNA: TGCAGTGCTGTGACTAGCGGTCGCACAGATACGCAGTATTTT
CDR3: CSAVTSGRTDTQYF

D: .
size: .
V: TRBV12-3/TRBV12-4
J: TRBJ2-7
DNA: TGTGCCAGCGCGTTCCCTCGTGTGAAAACCTACGAGCAGTACTTC
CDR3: CASAFPRVKTYEQYF

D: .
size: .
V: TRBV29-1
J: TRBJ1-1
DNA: TGCAGCGTTGAAGGCCCGGTAGAAGCTTTCTTT
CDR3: CSVEGPVEAFF

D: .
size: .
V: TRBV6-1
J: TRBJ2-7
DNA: TGTGCCAGCAGTAAAACTAGTTTCGCCTACGAGCAGTACTTC
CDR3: CASSKTSFAYEQYF

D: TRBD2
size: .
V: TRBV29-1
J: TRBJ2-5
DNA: TGCAGCGTTGAGGGCCTAGCGGCACAAGAGACCCAGTACTTC
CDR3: CSVEGLAAQETQYF

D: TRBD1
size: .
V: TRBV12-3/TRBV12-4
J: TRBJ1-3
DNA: TGTGCCAGCAGCAGGGACAGCGGGAACACCATATATTTT
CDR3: CASSRDSGNTIYF

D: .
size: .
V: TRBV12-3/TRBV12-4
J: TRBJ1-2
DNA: TGTGCCAGCAGATTTGGGTGGCATGGCTACACCTTC
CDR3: CASRFGWHGYTF

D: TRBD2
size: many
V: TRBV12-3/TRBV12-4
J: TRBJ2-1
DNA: TGTGCCAGCAGACTAGCGGGAGACAATGAGCAGTTCTTC
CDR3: CASRLAGDNEQFF

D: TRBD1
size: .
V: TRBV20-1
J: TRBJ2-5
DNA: TGCAGTGCCCACAGACAGGGTGAGGAGACCCAGTACTTC
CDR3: CSAHRQGEETQYF

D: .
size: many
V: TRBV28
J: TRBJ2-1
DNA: TGTGCCAGCAGTTTAGAGGACCAGGGTGAGTTCTTC
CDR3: CASSLEDQGEFF

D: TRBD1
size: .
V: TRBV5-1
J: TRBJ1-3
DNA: TGCGCCAGCAGCTTCACAGGGACAGGGATCGGAAACACCATATATTTT
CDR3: CASSFTGTGIGNTIYF

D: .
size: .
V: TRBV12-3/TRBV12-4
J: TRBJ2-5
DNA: TGTGCCAGCAGCTCGAATTCGGGAGAGACCCAGTACTTC
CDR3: CASSSNSGETQYF

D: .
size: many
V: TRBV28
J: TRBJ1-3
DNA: TGTGCCAGCAGTTGGGACTCACTTGGAAACACCATATATTTT
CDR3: CASSWDSLGNTIYF

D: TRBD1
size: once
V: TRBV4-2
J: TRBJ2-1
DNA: TGTGCCAGCAGCCAAGCACAGGGGGCACACAATGAGCAGTTCTTC
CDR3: CASSQAQGAHNEQFF

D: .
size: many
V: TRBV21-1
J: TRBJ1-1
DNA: TGTGCCAGCAGCAAAAAGATAGGAGAGAACACTGAAGCTTTCTTT
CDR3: CASSKKIGENTEAFF

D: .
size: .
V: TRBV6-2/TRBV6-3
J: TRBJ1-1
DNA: TGTGCCAGCAGTTACTGGGCCGAGGGCACTGAAGCTTTCTTT
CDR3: CASSYWAEGTEAFF

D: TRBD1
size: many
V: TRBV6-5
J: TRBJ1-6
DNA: TGTGCCAGCAAGAAAGGACAGGGGGGGAGATCACCCCTCCACTTT
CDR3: CASKKGQGGRSPLHF

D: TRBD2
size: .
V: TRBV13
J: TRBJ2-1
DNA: TGTGCCAGCAGCGCGGATAGCGGGGGGAGCTCCTACAATGAGCAGTTCTTC
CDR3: CASSADSGGSSYNEQFF

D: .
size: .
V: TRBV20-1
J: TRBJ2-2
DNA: TGCAGTGCTCCCGTCGGGGGCGGGGAGCTGTTTTTT
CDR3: CSAPVGGGELFF

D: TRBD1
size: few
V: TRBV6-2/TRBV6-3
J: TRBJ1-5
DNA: TGTGCCAGCACCCAAGCAACGGGACAGTTTGAACCTCAGCCCCAGCATTTT
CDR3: CASTQATGQFEPQPQHF

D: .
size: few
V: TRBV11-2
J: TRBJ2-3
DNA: TGTGCCAGCGATTTAGCCTCGGGGGCTAGCACAGATACGCAGTATTTT
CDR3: CASDLASGASTDTQYF

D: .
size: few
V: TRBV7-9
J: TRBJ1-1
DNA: TGTGCCAGCAGCCCTTCGGGGGCCCCTGAGGCTTTCTTT
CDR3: CASSPSGAPEAFF

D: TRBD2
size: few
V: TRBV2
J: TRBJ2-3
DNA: TGTGCCAGCAGTCGCCTAGCGGGGCCAACAGATACGCAGTATTTT
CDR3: CASSRLAGPTDTQYF

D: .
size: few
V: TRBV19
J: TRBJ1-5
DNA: TGTGCCAGTAGTATAGCCTGGCGGGGTTCTAGCAATCAGCCCCAGCATTTT
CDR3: CASSIAWRGSSNQPQHF